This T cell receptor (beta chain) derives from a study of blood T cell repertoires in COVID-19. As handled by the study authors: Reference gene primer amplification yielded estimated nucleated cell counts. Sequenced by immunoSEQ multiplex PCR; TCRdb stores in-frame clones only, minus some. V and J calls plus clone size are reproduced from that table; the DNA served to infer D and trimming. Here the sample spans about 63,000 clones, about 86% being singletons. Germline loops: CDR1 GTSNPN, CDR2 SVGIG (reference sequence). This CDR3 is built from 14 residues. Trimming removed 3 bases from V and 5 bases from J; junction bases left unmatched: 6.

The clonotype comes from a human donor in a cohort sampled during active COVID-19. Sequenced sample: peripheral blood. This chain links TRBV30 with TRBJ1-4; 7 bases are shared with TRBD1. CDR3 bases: TGTGCCTGGAGCCCCGGGACAGTAAATGAAAAACTGTTTTTT. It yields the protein CAWSPGTVNEKLFF. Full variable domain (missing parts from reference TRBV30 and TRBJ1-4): SQTIHQWPATLVQPVGSPLSLECTVEGTSNPNLYWYRQAAGRGLQLLFYSVGIGQISSEVPQNLSASRPQDRQFILSSKKLLLSDSGFYLCAWSPGTVNEKLFFGSGTQLSVL.